The 18 T cell receptor beta chains given below trace back to one sample, sequenced in a study of neurological immune-mediated disorders. TCRdb fed the 5' RACE reads into MiXCR, producing one record per CDR3 protein. This sample has approximately 48,000 distinct CDR3 sequences, with under 13% found just once. Input material: PBMCs. These receptors were collected from a man in his sixties or seventies with HTLV-1-associated myelopathy (HAM/TSP).

This clonotype was detected ten times or more. This chain links TRBV12-3 or TRBV12-4 with TRBJ2-1; D unclear. This CDR3 comprises 16 residues. Trimming stripped 6 bases from V and 0 bases from J, with 15 bases between. The CDR3 is CASSFTLTVSYNEQFF. For the CDR3, the DNA is TGTGCCAGCAGCTTTACCTTGACCGTCTCCTACAATGAGCAGTTCTTC.

Ten or more counts support this clonotype. The V call is TRBV27, the J call TRBJ1-5; TRBD1 might be the D (5 bases). CDR1 MNHEY and CDR2 SMNVEV come from the germline V gene (reference sequence). The V end was cut by 4 bases, the J end by 4 bases, with 14 bases between. The CDR3 extends over 15 amino acids. CDR3 sequence reads: CASSSARGSNQPQHF. CDR3 bases: TGTGCCAGCAGTTCCGCCCGGGGCTCAAATCAGCCCCAGCATTTT.

This clonotype came up many times. The V call is TRBV5-1, the J call TRBJ2-7, with D perhaps TRBD2 (6 bases). V lost 2 bases and J 5 bases, leaving 8 bases between the germline ends. This CDR3 comprises 12 residues. In germline, CDR1 is SGHRS, CDR2 YFSETQ. CDR3 loop: CASSFRGNEQYF. The DNA of the CDR3 is TGCGCCAGCAGCTTTCGGGGGAACGAGCAGTACTTC.

This clonotype came up a few times. The chain has TRBV20-1 and TRBJ1-5, with D possibly being TRBD1 (5 bases). The V end lost 6 bases, the J end lost 6 bases, and 15 bases lay between the germline ends. There are 13 residues in the CDR3. The germline gives CDR1 DFQATT, CDR2 SNEGSKA (reference sequence). The CDR3 loop reads CSAGEDFGQPQHF. DNA for the CDR3: TGCAGTGCGGGGGAGGATTTCGGTCAGCCCCAGCATTTT.

Only a few counts were recorded for this clonotype. This rearrangement joins TRBV7-2 to TRBJ2-1, with D hard to call. The CDR3 spans 14 residues. Trimming left V 5 bases short and J 0 bases short, with 8 bases between. Per the germline V gene, CDR1 is SGHTA and CDR2 is FQGNSA. The CDR3 is CASSDSGSYNEQFF. The CDR3 region has the DNA TGTGCCAGCAGCGACTCAGGCTCCTACAATGAGCAGTTCTTC.

This clonotype was detected ten times or more. This chain connects TRBV29-1 to TRBJ2-2; 7 bases line up with TRBD1. V lost 6 bases to trimming and J lost 1 base; unmatched junction nucleotides: 5. The germline V gene encodes CDR1 SQVTM and CDR2 ANQGSEA. This CDR3 region has 14 residues. Here the CDR3 DNA reads TGCAGCGTGTCCCCAGGGGGGAACACCGGGGAGCTGTTTTTT. Translation gives CSVSPGGNTGELFF.

This clonotype was seen repeatedly, ten times or more. The chain couples TRBV27 to TRBJ2-7, with D perhaps being TRBD1 or TRBD2 (6 bases each). Trimming removed 7 bases from V and 2 bases from J, with 12 bases in between. Per the germline V gene, CDR1 is MNHEY and CDR2 is SMNVEV (reference sequence). The CDR3 is made up of 13 amino acids. CDR3 nucleotides: TGTGCCAGCAAGCCACGGGGGCCCTACGAGCAGTACTTC. Amino acids: CASKPRGPYEQYF.

As for this clonotype: At one end the junction does not follow the germline gene, possibly because of a read error. V usage is TRBV25-1 and J usage is TRBJ2-7, with 10 bases that match TRBD1. In germline, CDR1 is MGHDK, CDR2 SYGVNS. This CDR3 is 13 amino acids long. The CDR3 DNA reads TGTGCCAGCGGGGGACAGGGGCCCTACGAGCAGTGCTTC. Translation gives CASGGQGPYEQCF.

This clonotype was seen ten or more times. This chain uses TRBV7-3 with TRBJ2-6; D gene uncertain. V was clipped by 4 bases and J by 6 bases, with 7 bases between them. Germline V gives CDR1 SGHTA, CDR2 FQGTGA. The CDR3 runs 13 residues. The CDR3 nucleotides read TGTGCCAGCAGCTCCGACAAGGCCAACGTCCTGACTTTC. Protein sequence: CASSSDKANVLTF.

At least ten counts were recorded for this clonotype. The chain carries TRBV5-1 and TRBJ2-1, with D perhaps matching TRBD1 or TRBD2 (5 bases each). The V and J ends lost 5 bases and 1 base respectively, with 13 bases between them. The CDR3 is made up of 15 amino acids. The germline gives CDR1 SGHRS, CDR2 YFSETQ. The CDR3 spells CASRAGTPSYNEQFF. The CDR3 nucleotides read TGCGCCAGCAGAGCCGGGACGCCTTCCTACAATGAGCAGTTCTTC.

This clonotype was detected ten times or more. The chain employs TRBV7-2 and TRBJ2-5, with TRBD2 matching 9 bases. Germline V gene sequence: CDR1 SGHTA, CDR2 FQGNSA. The CDR3 length is 16 residues. V gave up 5 bases and J gave up 5 bases; unmatched junction bases: 12. The DNA of the CDR3 is TGTGCCAGCAGCAAGACCAGCGGGGGGCGCTCCGAGACCCAGTACTTC. It translates to CASSKTSGGRSETQYF. Full variable domain (remainder filled in from reference TRBV7-2 and TRBJ2-5): GAGVSQSPSNKVTEKGKDVELRCDPISGHTALYWYRQSLGQGLEFLIYFQGNSAPDKSGLPSDRFSAERTGGSVSTLTIQRTQQEDSAVYLCASSKTSGGRSETQYFGPGTRLLVL.

This clonotype was seen many times. This sequence joins TRBV25-1 and TRBJ2-2, with TRBD1 matching over 9 bases. Germline CDR1 reads MGHDK; CDR2 reads SYGVNS. The CDR3 contains 15 residues. The ends lost 3 bases at V and 6 bases at J; junction bases unmatched: 5. The CDR3 sequence: CASSDPGQGPGELFF. CDR3 DNA: TGTGCCAGCAGTGACCCGGGACAGGGCCCCGGGGAGCTGTTTTTT.

This clonotype was counted ten times or more. The rearrangement uses TRBV5-1 and TRBJ1-1, with D unclear. The CDR3 contains 15 residues. In germline, CDR1 is SGHRS, CDR2 YFSETQ. Trimming shortened V by 4 bases and J by 0 bases, and 13 bases separated the two germline ends. The CDR3 nucleotides are TGCGCCAGCAGCACCTCACCTACTTTGAACACTGAAGCTTTCTTT. Translation: CASSTSPTLNTEAFF. Full variable domain (rest looked up from reference TRBV5-1 and TRBJ1-1): KAGVTQTPRYLIKTRGQQVTLSCSPISGHRSVSWYQQTPGQGLQFLFEYFSETQRNKGNFPGRFSGRQFSNSRSEMNVSTLELGDSALYLCASSTSPTLNTEAFFGQGTRLTVV.

This clonotype was observed at least ten times. The J gene is TRBJ2-7, the V gene TRBV20-1; D remains ambiguous. Trimming removed 0 bases at V and 0 bases at J, with 12 bases between. The germline V gene encodes CDR1 DFQATT and CDR2 SNEGSKA (reference sequence). The CDR3 loop spans 15 amino acids. The CDR3 here is CSARDRSTRSYEQYF. The CDR3 DNA sequence: TGCAGTGCTAGAGATCGGTCCACTCGCTCCTACGAGCAGTACTTC.

The chain joins TRBV20-1 to TRBJ2-1; weak D call: TRBD2 (7 bases). The CDR3 extends over 15 amino acids. Germline values: CDR1 DFQATT, CDR2 SNEGSKA (reference sequence). V was trimmed by 5 bases and J by 4 bases, leaving 18 bases between them. Written as DNA, the CDR3 is TGCAGTGCTCGCAGGGAGGGGGGTCTATACAATGAGCAGTTCTTC. Protein product: CSARREGGLYNEQFF.

This clonotype came up many times. The chain joins TRBV5-1 to TRBJ2-5, with 8 bases fitting TRBD1. CDR3 length: 16 amino acids. Germline lookup yields CDR1 SGHRS and CDR2 YFSETQ. V gave up 2 bases and J gave up 0 bases; unmatched junction bases: 6. Here the CDR3 reads CASSFQGAQYQETQYF. The CDR3 coding sequence is TGCGCCAGCAGCTTTCAGGGGGCGCAGTACCAAGAGACCCAGTACTTC. Drawing the rest from reference TRBV5-1 and TRBJ2-5, the complete variable domain is KAGVTQTPRYLIKTRGQQVTLSCSPISGHRSVSWYQQTPGQGLQFLFEYFSETQRNKGNFPGRFSGRQFSNSRSEMNVSTLELGDSALYLCASSFQGAQYQETQYFGPGTRLLVL.

This clonotype was seen at least ten times. The chain joins TRBV20-1 to TRBJ2-1, with 12 bases aligning to TRBD2. Per the germline V gene, CDR1 is DFQATT and CDR2 is SNEGSKA (reference sequence). The CDR3 runs to 15 residues. J lost 8 bases, V lost 5 bases, and 10 bases had no gene match. The CDR3 DNA sequence: TGCAGTGCTGACCCTCTAGCGGGAGGGCAGTATGAGCAGTTCTTC. It codes for CSADPLAGGQYEQFF.

This clonotype was seen at least ten times. The V gene is TRBV6-6, the J gene TRBJ2-5; 10 bases map to TRBD1. The junction had 5 bases not matched to a gene; V was cut back by 5 bases and J by 5 bases. Germline V gene data show CDR1 as MNHNY and CDR2 as SVGAGI (reference sequence). This CDR3 region has 14 residues. The DNA for the CDR3 is TGTGCCAGCAGTAAGACGGGACAGGGGGAGACCCAGTACTTC. This encodes CASSKTGQGETQYF.